The sample holds a few counts of the clone carrying this T cell receptor (beta chain). Its antigen is currently unknown. This sample is part of a study of regulatory T cells in long-lasting Graves disease. Study-wide results and caveats: Gene preferences differed: TRBV28, TRBJ1-2, TRBJ2-5 in persistent cases.

Time point meaning: newly diagnosed GD, antithyroid drugs for less than 3 months. Extracted PBMC RNA gave rise to the TCR library. V lost 3 bases and J lost 0, with 12 bases in between. Germline V gives CDR1 SGDLS, CDR2 YYNGEE. The CDR3 covers 16 residues. Arm-PCR of CDR3 regions and iRepertoire HTBI primers were the basis on which TCR beta libraries were built. TCRdb reprocessed the multiplex PCR reads with MiXCR, giving one entry per CDR3 protein. The sample has over 500,000 distinct CDR3 sequences; about 16% are singletons. The same sample was also used in a study of T cells in Graves' hyperthyroidism and ophthalmopathy. From that second work: Hyperthyroidism in the patients, aged 18 to 65, was newly diagnosed and under 2 months in duration. Primed by the HTBI set, a first-round RT-PCR was run on the TCR CDR3.

Specimen: peripheral blood mononuclear cells (PBMCs), collected at new diagnosis, from a patient treated with antithyroid drugs. The rearrangement uses TRBV9 and TRBJ2-2; D remains unclear. This receptor was taken from a young man with Graves disease. The CDR3 is CASSDPDSTNTGELFF. In DNA form, the CDR3 reads TGTGCCAGCAGCGATCCAGATTCAACGAACACCGGGGAGCTGTTTTTT.